This entry lists 31 T cell receptor beta chains sequenced from one sample in a study of human CD8 memory T cell subsets. UMI-labeled 5' RACE produced the TCR beta libraries. TCRdb called the 5' RACE reads again in MiXCR, with one record for every CDR3 protein. The sample consists of 8,300 or so distinct CDR3 sequences, 3% to 5% of them appearing once. The sample comprised CD8+ T cells from PBMCs. These TCRs come from a human donor in good health.

V and J are TRBV4-3 and TRBJ2-2; D is possibly TRBD1 (5 bases). CDR1 LGHNA and CDR2 YSLEER come from the germline V gene. Trimming took off 2 bases at V and 1 base at J, with 8 bases between the two ends. The CDR3 is made up of 15 amino acids. This CDR3 is CASSQTGQNTGELFF. Written as DNA, the CDR3 is TGCGCCAGCAGCCAAACTGGACAGAACACCGGGGAGCTGTTTTTT.

This clonotype was seen many times. The chain uses TRBV29-1 and TRBJ2-1; 9 bases map to TRBD2. V dropped 0 bases and J dropped 0; count of bases not matched to a gene: 3. Germline values: CDR1 SQVTM, CDR2 ANQGSEA. This CDR3 has 16 residues. This CDR3 reads CSVEDPSGVSYNEQFF. The CDR3, as DNA: TGCAGCGTTGAAGATCCTAGCGGGGTCTCCTACAATGAGCAGTTCTTC.

The J gene is TRBJ1-2, the V gene TRBV20-1, with 11 bases matching TRBD1. CDR1 is DFQATT, CDR2 SNEGSKA, per germline (reference sequence). CDR3 size: 15 residues. J lost 8 bases, V lost 6 bases, and 14 bases had no gene match. This chain's CDR3 is CSASWLDRGLRGYTF. CDR3 DNA: TGCAGTGCATCCTGGCTGGACAGGGGGCTCAGGGGCTACACCTTC.

V gene TRBV28 combines with J gene TRBJ2-7, with no clear D. Germline V CDR1 and CDR2: MDHEN, SYDVKM. The CDR3 contains 12 residues. Trimming stripped 2 bases from V and 3 bases from J, with 5 bases between. CDR3 sequence reads: CASSLDDYEQYF. The CDR3 DNA follows: TGTGCCAGCAGTTTAGATGACTACGAGCAGTACTTC.

By sample fraction, this clonotype is medium-sized. This sequence joins TRBV30 and TRBJ1-1; possible D gene TRBD1, 5 bases. Germline V lookup: CDR1 GTSNPN, CDR2 SVGIG (reference sequence). Trimming cost V 4 bases and J 0 bases, with 9 bases left between them. The CDR3 runs 13 residues. The CDR3 protein is CAWTGNMNTEAFF. The CDR3 DNA follows: TGTGCCTGGACAGGGAACATGAACACTGAAGCTTTCTTT.

On this clonotype itself: No conserved phenylalanine or tryptophan ends this CDR3, so it is likely a read error. This chain links TRBV29-1 with TRBJ2-3, with D perhaps given as TRBD1 or TRBD2 (6 bases each). CDR3 size: 17 residues. CDR1 is SQVTM, CDR2 ANQGSEA, per germline. V lost 4 bases and J lost 0, with 20 bases in between. In DNA form, the CDR3 reads TGCAGCGTTGCGGGGCCTACAGGGACTGGTAGCACAGATACGCAGTATTTA. The encoded protein is CSVAGPTGTGSTDTQYL.

The genes are TRBV7-2 and TRBJ2-7, with 10 bases identical to TRBD2. Germline V gene lookup returns CDR1 SGHTA and CDR2 FQGNSA. The CDR3 loop spans 17 amino acids. V shed 5 bases and J 0 bases; nucleotides not matched to a gene: 10. CDR3 region: CASSPSGTSVYSYEQYF. The CDR3 DNA reads TGTGCCAGCAGCCCCTCGGGGACTAGCGTGTACTCCTACGAGCAGTACTTC.

At least ten counts were recorded for this clonotype. J is TRBJ1-2 and V is TRBV5-6; D gene unclear. The V end lost 0 bases, the J end lost 2 bases, and 5 bases lay between the germline ends. The CDR3 runs to 13 residues. Germline assignment: CDR1 SGHDT and CDR2 YYEEEE. CDR3 DNA: TGTGCCAGCAGCTTGGGACGGAACTATGGCTACACCTTC. It specifies CASSLGRNYGYTF.

There are a few counts of this clonotype. The J gene is TRBJ2-3, the V gene TRBV6-2 or TRBV6-3, with 16 nucleotides matching TRBD2. The CDR3 length is 20 residues. Germline CDR1 is MNHEY and CDR2 is SVGEGT. The junction had 14 bases not matched to a gene; V was cut back by 4 bases and J by 4 bases. CDR3 in amino acids: CASSSPLEGLAGGHPDTQYF. As DNA, the CDR3 is TGTGCCAGCAGTTCCCCTTTAGAGGGACTAGCGGGAGGGCATCCAGATACGCAGTATTTT.

This clonotype was seen more than once but under ten times. The V call is TRBV13, the J call TRBJ1-1; D may be TRBD1 (5 bases). Germline V CDR1 and CDR2: PRHDT, FYEKMQ (reference sequence). This CDR3 comprises 12 residues. Trimming took 5 bases from V and 7 from J, leaving 11 bases between them. CDR3 protein: CASSIGGVEAFF. CDR3 nucleotide sequence: TGTGCCAGCAGCATCGGGGGTGTTGAAGCTTTCTTT.

This clonotype has at least ten counts. The chain recombines TRBV6-5 with TRBJ1-4, with D possibly being TRBD1 (6 bases). Trimming removed 4 bases at V and 3 bases at J, with 12 bases between. The CDR3 loop spans 15 amino acids. The V gene's germline CDR1 is MNHEY and CDR2 SVGAGI. The CDR3 loop is CASSFQTGANEKLFF. Written as DNA, the CDR3 is TGTGCCAGCAGTTTTCAGACAGGTGCTAATGAAAAACTGTTTTTT.

This clonotype occurred a few times. The V call is TRBV4-3, the J call TRBJ2-7, with D perhaps matching TRBD1 (6 bases). Germline CDR1 is LGHNA and CDR2 is YSLEER. Deletions cut 3 bases from V and 5 bases from J, with 11 bases between. The CDR3 runs 13 residues. CDR3 sequence (DNA): TGCGCCAGCAGCCAGTACAGGGCCCACGAGCAGTACTTC. It is translated as CASSQYRAHEQYF.

This clonotype was picked up a small number of times. The rearrangement links TRBV9 to TRBJ1-4; D remains ambiguous. This CDR3 has 13 residues. The V gene lost 2 bases and the J gene lost 8 bases, with 10 bases spanning the gap. Germline V gives CDR1 SGDLS, CDR2 YYNGEE. CDR3 sequence reads: CASSVGVREKLFF. As DNA, the CDR3 is TGTGCCAGCAGCGTCGGGGTCCGCGAAAAACTGTTTTTT.

This clonotype was recorded at least ten times. The chain has TRBV12-3 or TRBV12-4 and TRBJ2-7; D not certain. CDR3 length: 13 residues. V shed 6 bases and J shed 2 bases, with 11 bases lying between them. In DNA, the CDR3 is TGTGCCAGCAGCCAAGGGTTACCCTACGAGCAGTACTTC. Translating gives CASSQGLPYEQYF.

This clonotype was seen a handful of times. The rearrangement links TRBV6-5 to TRBJ2-1; TRBD1 matches 7 bases. The CDR3 spans 13 residues. Germline assignment: CDR1 MNHEY and CDR2 SVGAGI. J was trimmed by 12 bases and V by 8 bases; bases with no gene match: 13. For the CDR3, the DNA is TGTGCCAGCGGGGAGTTCTCGACAGGGCCGCAGTTCTTC. Translation: CASGEFSTGPQFF.

This clonotype was seen repeatedly, ten times or more. This chain links TRBV7-9 with TRBJ1-5; D might be TRBD1 (5 bases). The CDR3 is 14 amino acids. V was cut by 2 bases and J by 3 bases, with 8 bases left in between. CDR1 and CDR2 from the germline V gene are SEHNR and FQNEAQ (reference sequence). CDR3: CASSLRQLNQPQHF. CDR3 in DNA: TGTGCCAGCAGCTTACGACAGCTCAATCAGCCCCAGCATTTT. Drawing the rest from reference TRBV7-9 and TRBJ1-5, the complete variable domain is DTGVSQNPRHKITKRGQNVTFRCDPISEHNRLYWYRQTLGQGPEFLTYFQNEAQLEKSRLLSDRFSAERPKGSFSTLEIQRTEQGDSAMYLCASSLRQLNQPQHFGDGTRLSIL.

In this sample, this clonotype turned up many times. The chain uses TRBV7-6 and TRBJ2-1; 12 positions agree with TRBD2. Germline V gene sequence: CDR1 SGHVS, CDR2 FNYEAQ. The J segment lost 7 bases and the V segment lost 1 base, leaving 14 bases of the junction unmatched. The CDR3 has 19 residues. CDR3 sequence (DNA): TGTGCCAGCAGCTTAGACCCTCCTTTGACTAGCGGGGGAGGAAATGAGCAGTTCTTC. This encodes CASSLDPPLTSGGGNEQFF.

This chain links TRBV4-3 with TRBJ2-7; 11 positions agree with TRBD2. The germline gives CDR1 LGHNA, CDR2 YSLEER. Trimming cost V 1 base and J 4 bases; bases outside gene matches: 3. The CDR3 is made up of 15 amino acids. CDR3 residues: CASSQGGTSGYEQYF. The CDR3 DNA reads TGCGCCAGCAGCCAAGGCGGGACTAGCGGTTACGAGCAGTACTTC.

This clonotype has at least ten counts. The gene calls are TRBV12-3 or TRBV12-4 and TRBJ2-1; D not resolved. The CDR3 is 10 residues long. V shed 8 bases and J shed 6 bases, with 5 bases lying between them. The CDR3 sequence is CASQPNEQFF. CDR3 DNA sequence: TGTGCCAGCCAACCCAATGAGCAGTTCTTC.

This clonotype ranks as medium-sized (0.01 to 0.1%). The rearrangement links TRBV5-1 to TRBJ1-1; D is uncertain. The CDR3 runs 16 residues. CDR1 and CDR2 from the germline V gene are SGHRS and YFSETQ. V lost 0 bases, J lost 1 base, and 13 bases lay in between. The CDR3 DNA sequence: TGCGCCAGCAGCTTGGTGCTGGGCAGAGCGAACACTGAAGCTTTCTTT. The encoded protein is CASSLVLGRANTEAFF.

This clonotype was seen repeatedly, ten times or more. The rearrangement links TRBV7-9 to TRBJ1-4; D is perhaps TRBD1 (6 bases). Looked up from germline, CDR1 is SEHNR and CDR2 is FQNEAQ (reference sequence). V lost 2 bases and J 0 bases, leaving 13 bases between the germline ends. The CDR3 has 17 amino acids. This CDR3 reads CASSLPGDGATNEKLFF. The CDR3 nucleotides are TGTGCCAGCAGCTTACCAGGGGATGGGGCAACTAATGAAAAACTGTTTTTT.

There are many counts of this clonotype. The chain has TRBV20-1 and TRBJ2-5; a possible D gene is TRBD2 (7 bases). Trimming stripped 3 bases from V and 5 bases from J, with 13 bases between. This CDR3 spans 13 amino acids. Germline values: CDR1 DFQATT, CDR2 SNEGSKA (reference sequence). In DNA form, the CDR3 reads TGCAGTGCTAGCCGGGGGGCGTTCGAGACCCAGTACTTC. Protein: CSASRGAFETQYF.

This clonotype occurred many times. This rearrangement joins TRBV29-1 to TRBJ1-3, with D maybe TRBD1 (6 bases). The V gene lost 0 bases and the J gene lost 4 bases, with 10 bases spanning the gap. The CDR3 has 14 amino acids. Germline V gene sequence: CDR1 SQVTM, CDR2 ANQGSEA. The CDR3 spells CSVEDHGQGNTIYF. The CDR3 nucleotides are TGCAGCGTTGAAGATCATGGACAGGGAAACACCATATATTTT.

At least ten counts were recorded for this clonotype. The rearrangement uses TRBV28 and TRBJ2-3, with D possibly called TRBD1 or TRBD2 (5 bases each). V dropped 5 bases and J dropped 2 bases, with 14 bases sitting between them. This CDR3 comprises 15 residues. CDR1 MDHEN and CDR2 SYDVKM come from the germline V gene. The CDR3 DNA reads as TGTGCCAGCAGTGAGGGACCTCCCCTCACAGATACGCAGTATTTT. Its translation: CASSEGPPLTDTQYF.

This clonotype was detected many times. The gene calls are TRBV9 and TRBJ1-6, with D uncertain. V was trimmed by 0 bases and J by 12 bases, leaving 7 bases between them. Germline CDR1 and CDR2: SGDLS and YYNGEE. The CDR3 consists of 12 residues. CDR3 in amino acids: CASSVGIQPLHF. As DNA, the CDR3 is TGTGCCAGCAGCGTAGGGATCCAACCCCTCCACTTT.

This clonotype was seen many times. The chain couples TRBV5-6 to TRBJ2-1; 12 positions match TRBD1. The junction had 3 bases not matched to a gene; V was cut back by 2 bases and J by 6 bases. Looked up from germline, CDR1 is SGHDT and CDR2 is YYEEEE. The CDR3 length is 15 residues. The CDR3 DNA sequence: TGTGCCAGCAGCTTTGGGACAGGGGGCGGCAATGAGCAGTTCTTC. Its protein is CASSFGTGGGNEQFF.

This clonotype is large within its sample. This chain links TRBV12-3 or TRBV12-4 with TRBJ2-7; 7 bases line up with TRBD2. The ends lost 3 bases at V and 5 bases at J; junction bases unmatched: 13. This CDR3 comprises 16 residues. Here the CDR3 DNA reads TGTGCCAGCAGTTTCGGCCCGGAGCCGACTAGCAACGAGCAGTACTTC. Protein sequence: CASSFGPEPTSNEQYF.

This clonotype has at least ten counts. The CDR3 here is CASSPDRYEQYF. Here the CDR3 DNA reads TGTGCCAGCAGCCCCGACAGATACGAGCAGTACTTC. The chain carries TRBV7-9 and TRBJ2-7; D is possibly TRBD1 (5 bases). V was clipped by 5 bases and J by 4 bases, with 9 bases between them. Per germline, CDR1 SEHNR and CDR2 FQNEAQ (reference sequence). The CDR3 is 12 residues long.

This clonotype showed up many times. This rearrangement joins TRBV6-5 to TRBJ1-1, with D perhaps TRBD1 (5 bases). The germline gives CDR1 MNHEY, CDR2 SVGAGI. V was cut by 5 bases and J by 4 bases, with 26 bases left in between. The CDR3 extends over 18 amino acids. CDR3 residues: CASSRAQQDQDIGTEAFF. The CDR3 region has the DNA TGTGCCAGCAGTCGCGCCCAGCAGGACCAGGACATTGGCACTGAAGCTTTCTTT.

Turning to this clonotype: A much larger clone is a single base away; this may be a read error. This sequence joins TRBV5-1 and TRBJ2-1; 8 nucleotides agree with TRBD1. Germline V gene lookup returns CDR1 SGHRS and CDR2 YFSETQ. Trimming at V came to 2 bases and at J to 11 bases, leaving 12 bases not matched to a gene. The CDR3 has 15 amino acids. CDR3 coding DNA: TGCGCCAGCAGCTTAGGACAGGGAGGAATGAATAAGCAGTTCTTC. It is translated as CASSLGQGGMNKQFF.

This clonotype was counted ten times or more. The chain couples TRBV7-9 to TRBJ2-2; D call uncertain. Looked up from germline, CDR1 is SEHNR and CDR2 is FQNEAQ (reference sequence). There are 17 residues in the CDR3. V was trimmed by 4 bases and J by 0 bases, leaving 15 bases between them. The CDR3 loop is CASSSKSDNPNTGELFF. CDR3 nucleotides: TGTGCCAGCAGCTCAAAATCGGATAATCCGAACACCGGGGAGCTGTTTTTT.